The next 12 T cell receptor beta chains were all read from a single sample in a study of identical twins. In TCRdb, the 5' RACE reads were re-called with MiXCR into one record per CDR3 protein. The repertoire holds 300,000 to 400,000 distinct CDR3 sequences, with more than 9% as singletons. These data also featured in a second study, about yellow fever vaccine responses in identical twins.

The sample was CD8+ T cells sorted from blood. The receptors here all came from a woman younger than 35 in good health.

This clonotype was found a few times. This chain links TRBV27 with TRBJ2-1; 8 bases match TRBD2. CDR3 length: 16 amino acids. From germline, CDR1 is MNHEY and CDR2 SMNVEV (reference sequence). V was clipped by 5 bases and J by 8 bases; unmatched bases: 14. CDR3 in amino acids: CASSPLAGPQFDEQFF. The CDR3 coding sequence is TGTGCCAGCAGTCCGTTAGCGGGACCGCAATTCGATGAGCAGTTCTTC.

This rearrangement joins TRBV2 to TRBJ2-4; TRBD1 is a possible D gene (6 bases). V was trimmed by 5 bases and J by 3 bases, leaving 20 bases between them. This CDR3 comprises 17 residues. From germline, CDR1 is SNHLY and CDR2 FYNNEI. CDR3 protein: CASSSGAHRERKNIQYF. DNA for the CDR3: TGTGCCAGCAGTAGTGGGGCTCACAGGGAGCGCAAAAACATTCAGTACTTC. The full variable domain, rest sourced from reference TRBV2 and TRBJ2-4, is EPEVTQTPSHQVTQMGQEVILRCVPISNHLYFYWYRQILGQKVEFLVSFYNNEISEKSEIFDDQFSVERPDGSNFTLKIRSTKLEDSAMYFCASSSGAHRERKNIQYFGAGTRLSVL.

The J gene is TRBJ2-2, the V gene TRBV30; D is uncertain. Per germline, CDR1 GTSNPN and CDR2 SVGIG (reference sequence). The CDR3 covers 16 residues. Trimming stripped 8 bases from V and 7 bases from J, with 26 bases between. CDR3 sequence (DNA): TGTGCCAGTAGTATAATTGCATCCTTAGATAACGGGGAGCTGTTTTTT. This sequence encodes CASSIIASLDNGELFF.

This clonotype came up many times. The chain links TRBV24-1 to TRBJ2-3; D gene ambiguous. Trimming removed 1 base at V and 2 bases at J, with 3 bases between. CDR3 size: 13 residues. Germline V CDR1 and CDR2: KGHDR, SFDVKD. In DNA form, the CDR3 reads TGTGCCACCAGTGATTTTCTCACAGATACGCAGTATTTT. Translation: CATSDFLTDTQYF.

This rearrangement joins TRBV10-2 to TRBJ2-7; perhaps TRBD2 as D (6 bases). CDR1 and CDR2 (germline): WSHSY, SAAADI. This CDR3 contains 14 residues. With 5 bases removed from V and 0 bases from J, the gap between germline ends came to 11 bases. This CDR3 reads CASSTSLSSYEQYF. CDR3 bases: TGCGCCAGCAGTACTAGCCTGAGCTCCTACGAGCAGTACTTC.

This clonotype was recorded at least ten times. The chain carries TRBV28 and TRBJ2-7, with 7 nucleotides matching TRBD1. The J segment lost 7 bases and the V segment lost 4 bases, leaving 16 bases of the junction unmatched. This CDR3 is 16 amino acids long. Germline V lookup: CDR1 MDHEN, CDR2 SYDVKM. In DNA form, the CDR3 reads TGTGCCAGCAGTTCTATACCGGGGACAGCAAGGAGGGAGCAGTACTTC. Protein sequence: CASSSIPGTARREQYF.

This clonotype appeared a few times. In nucleotides, the CDR3 is TGTGCCAGCAGTCCCGGGTGGCGGATCTATGGCTACACCTTC. It specifies CASSPGWRIYGYTF. This sequence joins TRBV12-3 or TRBV12-4 and TRBJ1-2; no firm D call. V dropped 5 bases and J dropped 4 bases, with 14 bases sitting between them. This CDR3 has 14 residues.

J is TRBJ2-3 and V is TRBV28; D gene uncertain. This CDR3 has 14 residues. Trimming removed 8 bases at V and 3 bases at J, with 15 bases between. Per germline, CDR1 MDHEN and CDR2 SYDVKM. The CDR3 here is CASRTDRVTDTQYF. The DNA of the CDR3 is TGTGCCAGCCGGACGGACCGCGTAACAGATACGCAGTATTTT.

J is TRBJ2-1 and V is TRBV6-5, with D perhaps being TRBD1 or TRBD2 (5 bases each). In germline, CDR1 is MNHEY, CDR2 SVGAGI. Trimming stripped 2 bases from V and 3 bases from J, with 11 bases between. The CDR3 extends over 15 amino acids. The CDR3 here is CASSYRDGGYNEQFF. The CDR3 region has the DNA TGTGCCAGCAGTTACCGGGACGGAGGCTACAATGAGCAGTTCTTC.

This clonotype was counted a few times. The CDR3: CASSPLFRGARNSPLHF. The CDR3 region has the DNA TGTGCCAGCTCACCACTATTCAGGGGCGCGAGGAATTCACCCCTCCACTTT. This rearrangement joins TRBV18 to TRBJ1-6; tentatively, D is TRBD1 (6 bases). Trimming took off 1 base at V and 7 bases at J, with 17 bases between the two ends. The CDR3 has 17 amino acids. From germline, CDR1 is KGHSH and CDR2 LQKENI.

The genes are TRBV29-1 and TRBJ2-7; D is perhaps TRBD1 (6 bases). Germline-derived CDR1 and CDR2 are SQVTM and ANQGSEA. V lost 6 bases and J 7 bases, leaving 13 bases between the germline ends. This CDR3 has 11 amino acids. The CDR3 coding sequence is TGCAGCGTCCGCAGGGGTGGAGAGCAGTACGTC. Translating gives CSVRRGGEQYV.

There are a few counts of this clonotype. The V call is TRBV7-9, the J call TRBJ2-7; no firm D call. This CDR3 contains 12 residues. Trimming shortened V by 4 bases and J by 3 bases, and 7 bases separated the two germline ends. CDR1 is SEHNR, CDR2 FQNEAQ, per germline (reference sequence). In nucleotides, the CDR3 is TGTGCCAGCAGCTATGGAAACTACGAGCAGTACGTC. As protein: CASSYGNYEQYV.